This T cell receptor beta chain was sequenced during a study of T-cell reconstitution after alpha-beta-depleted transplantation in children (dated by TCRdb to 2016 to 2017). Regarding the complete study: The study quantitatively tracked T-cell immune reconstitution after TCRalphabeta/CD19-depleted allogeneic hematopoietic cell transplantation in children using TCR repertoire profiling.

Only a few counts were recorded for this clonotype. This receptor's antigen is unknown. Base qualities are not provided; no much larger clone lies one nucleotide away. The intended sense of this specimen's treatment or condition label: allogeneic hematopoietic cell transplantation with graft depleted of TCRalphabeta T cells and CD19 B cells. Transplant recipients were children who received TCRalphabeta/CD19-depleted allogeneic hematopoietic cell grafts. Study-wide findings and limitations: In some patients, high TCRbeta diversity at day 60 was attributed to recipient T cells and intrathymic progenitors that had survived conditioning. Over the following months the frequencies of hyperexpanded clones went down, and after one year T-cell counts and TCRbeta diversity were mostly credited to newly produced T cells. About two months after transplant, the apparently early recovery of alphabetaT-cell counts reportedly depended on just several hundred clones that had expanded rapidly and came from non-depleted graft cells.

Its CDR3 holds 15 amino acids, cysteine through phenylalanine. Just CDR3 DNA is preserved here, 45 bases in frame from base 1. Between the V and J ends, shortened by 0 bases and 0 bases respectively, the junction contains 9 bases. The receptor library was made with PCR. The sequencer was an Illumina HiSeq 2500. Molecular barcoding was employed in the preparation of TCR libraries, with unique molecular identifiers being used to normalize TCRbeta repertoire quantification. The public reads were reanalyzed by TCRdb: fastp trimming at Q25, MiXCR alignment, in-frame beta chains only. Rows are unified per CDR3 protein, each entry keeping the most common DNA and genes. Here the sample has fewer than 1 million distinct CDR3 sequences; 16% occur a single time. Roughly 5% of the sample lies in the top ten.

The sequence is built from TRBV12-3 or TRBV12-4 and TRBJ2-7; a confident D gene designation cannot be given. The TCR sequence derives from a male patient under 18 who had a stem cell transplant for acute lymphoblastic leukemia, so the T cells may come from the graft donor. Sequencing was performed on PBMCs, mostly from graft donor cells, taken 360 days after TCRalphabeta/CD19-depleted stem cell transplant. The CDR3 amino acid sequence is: CASSLARLSSYEQYF. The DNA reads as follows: TGTGCCAGCAGTTTAGCGCGACTTAGCTCCTACGAGCAGTACTTC.